The table lists the clone carrying this T cell receptor beta chain with many counts. Germline V gives CDR1 MNHEY, CDR2 SVGEGT. V was trimmed by 5 bases and J by 3 bases, leaving 20 bases between them. This CDR3 has 16 amino acids. These data belong to a study of T-cell reconstitution after alpha-beta-depleted transplantation in children. The library targeted TCRbeta and was prepared with unique molecular identifiers. Via MiXCR, TCRdb re-called the PCR reads, giving one row per CDR3 protein. This repertoire shows some 550,000 distinct CDR3 sequences, around 16% found once; its top ten account for 3.3%.

The sequence came from a human donor who donated a stem cell graft to a child with acute lymphoblastic leukemia. Source: PBMCs from the stem cell graft donor, taken from the stem cell graft. This sequence joins TRBV6-2 or TRBV6-3 and TRBJ2-7, with a tentative D call TRBD2 (5 bases). CDR3 amino acids: CASSPPSAARDYEQYF. The CDR3 DNA reads as TGTGCCAGCAGTCCCCCTAGTGCAGCCCGGGACTACGAGCAGTACTTC.